Shown below are 20 T cell receptor beta chains from a single sample sequenced in a study of shared clonotypes between healthy human individuals. Sequencing used immunoSEQ multiplex PCR; TCRdb keeps in-frame clones, though not all of them. The table lists roughly 300,000 clones, more than 75% of them singletons. Sequencing used memory CD8+ T cells sorted from blood. Indicated subset: CD45RO+ cells pooled with CCR7-negative TemRA cells. The receptors derive from a man aged 18 to 35 in good health.

The genes are TRBV30 and TRBJ2-5; D not certain. The CDR3 consists of 11 residues. V lost 0 bases, J lost 5 bases, and 4 bases lay in between. Germline values: CDR1 GTSNPN, CDR2 SVGIG (reference sequence). The CDR3 protein is CAWSVFETQYF. The CDR3 DNA reads as TGTGCCTGGAGTGTATTTGAGACCCAGTACTTC.

This chain links TRBV5-6 with TRBJ2-2; the D gene is possibly TRBD2 (6 bases). V lost 2 bases and J 5 bases, leaving 10 bases between the germline ends. This CDR3 has 14 amino acids. Germline V gene sequence: CDR1 SGHDT, CDR2 YYEEEE. Here the CDR3 DNA reads TGTGCCAGCAGCTTCCTACGGGAGACCGGGGAGCTGTTTTTT. It specifies CASSFLRETGELFF.

There are a few counts of this clone. CDR3 loop: CASSVDKTAAVADGYTF. The CDR3 nucleotides read TGCGCCAGCAGCGTGGACAAGACCGCAGCCGTAGCAGATGGCTACACCTTC. V usage is TRBV5-1 and J usage is TRBJ1-2, with D possibly being TRBD1 (5 bases). Between the trimmed V and J ends, which lost 4 bases and 6 bases, there was a span of 25 bases. The germline V gene encodes CDR1 SGHRS and CDR2 YFSETQ. This CDR3 comprises 17 residues.

The rearrangement uses TRBV10-3 and TRBJ2-2, with a tentative D call TRBD2 (5 bases). V was pared by 4 bases and J by 0 bases, with 9 bases between. This CDR3 is 15 amino acids long. Germline CDR1 reads ENHRY; CDR2 reads SYGVKD. The CDR3 region has the DNA TGTGCCATCAGTGTGGGCGGGCCGAACACCGGGGAGCTGTTTTTT. This translates into CAISVGGPNTGELFF.

The chain combines TRBV9 with TRBJ1-2; maybe TRBD1 (6 bases). Trimming removed 0 bases from V and 7 bases from J, with 16 bases in between. There are 15 residues in the CDR3. The V gene's germline CDR1 is SGDLS and CDR2 YYNGEE. The CDR3 bases are TGTGCCAGCAGCGTAGAATCGACAGGCGGTGGTGGCTACACCTTC. It yields the protein CASSVESTGGGGYTF.

This sequence joins TRBV4-1 and TRBJ1-6; D possibly corresponds to TRBD1 (5 bases). The CDR3 runs to 16 residues. V was pared by 1 base and J by 6 bases, with 13 bases between. Germline V gene data show CDR1 as MGHRA and CDR2 as YSYEKL. The CDR3 loop reads CASSQGLLDINSPLHF. The CDR3 coding sequence is TGCGCCAGCAGCCAAGGGTTGTTGGACATTAATTCACCCCTCCACTTT.

This chain connects TRBV6-5 to TRBJ2-7, with TRBD1 as a possible D gene (5 bases). In germline, CDR1 is MNHEY, CDR2 SVGAGI. CDR3 length: 13 amino acids. The ends were cut back, 5 bases at V and 3 bases at J, with 11 bases in the middle. The CDR3 DNA sequence: TGTGCCAGCAGTCAACGGACAAGCTACGAGCAGTACTTC. It is translated as CASSQRTSYEQYF.

The V call is TRBV4-1, the J call TRBJ2-7, with TRBD2 matching over 8 bases. V dropped 2 bases and J dropped 5; count of bases not matched to a gene: 14. Germline V gene sequence: CDR1 MGHRA, CDR2 YSYEKL. The CDR3 consists of 17 residues. The CDR3 bases are TGCGCCAGCAGCCAAAGGGAAAATAGCGGGAATCCAAACGAGCAGTACTTC. It specifies CASSQRENSGNPNEQYF.

The chain couples TRBV7-9 to TRBJ2-3, with D possibly matching TRBD2 (5 bases). Trimming pared 5 bases from V and 7 bases from J, leaving 13 bases between. The CDR3 runs to 13 residues. Germline V gene data show CDR1 as SEHNR and CDR2 as FQNEAQ (reference sequence). The CDR3 here is CASSPPLDNTQYF. The CDR3 DNA reads TGTGCCAGCAGCCCCCCACTAGATAATACGCAGTATTTT.

This clone was found many times. The chain carries TRBV6-1 and TRBJ2-6; D remains ambiguous. This CDR3 is 14 amino acids long. Germline V gene lookup returns CDR1 MNHNS and CDR2 SASEGT. Trimming removed 3 bases from V and 0 bases from J, with 3 bases in between. The CDR3 nucleotides are TGTGCCAGCAGTGACAACTCTGGGGCCAACGTCCTGACTTTC. Protein sequence: CASSDNSGANVLTF.

V and J are TRBV4-1 and TRBJ2-3; 8 positions agree with TRBD1. Germline V lookup: CDR1 MGHRA, CDR2 YSYEKL. The V segment lost 4 bases and the J segment 5 bases; nucleotides outside the gene matches: 11. The CDR3 has 16 amino acids. The CDR3 DNA reads as TGCGCCAGCAGCCTCCTCGGCAGGGGGCCGGGAGATACGCAGTATTTT. This gives the protein CASSLLGRGPGDTQYF.

This rearrangement joins TRBV11-2 to TRBJ2-3; TRBD2 matches 7 bases. Germline V lookup: CDR1 SGHAT, CDR2 FQNNGV. Losses at the gene ends were 2 bases for V and 0 bases for J; bases not matched to a gene: 2. The CDR3 covers 15 residues. The CDR3 sequence: CASSLLAVSTDTQYF. CDR3 DNA sequence: TGTGCCAGCAGCTTACTAGCGGTAAGCACAGATACGCAGTATTTT.

The V and J genes are TRBV2 and TRBJ1-1; 8 positions match TRBD1. CDR1 is SNHLY, CDR2 FYNNEI, per germline. V lost 6 bases, J lost 5 bases, and 17 bases stayed unmatched. This CDR3 has 17 amino acids. CDR3 sequence reads: CASRATGQGIGETEAFF. The CDR3 bases are TGTGCCAGCAGGGCTACCGGACAGGGAATAGGGGAGACTGAAGCTTTCTTT.

This chain joins TRBV6-6 and TRBJ1-1; the D gene is possibly TRBD1 (6 bases). This CDR3 is 13 amino acids long. Germline values: CDR1 MNHNY, CDR2 SVGAGI (reference sequence). V shed 4 bases and J shed 11 bases, with 17 bases lying between them. The DNA of the CDR3 is TGTGCCAGCAGTTCCAACAGGGTTGATTCGGCTTTCTTT. This encodes CASSSNRVDSAFF.

This chain links TRBV5-6 with TRBJ2-4; D remains unclear. This CDR3 has 15 amino acids. Trimming cost V 0 bases and J 0 bases, with 7 bases left between them. Germline assignment: CDR1 SGHDT and CDR2 YYEEEE. In DNA form, the CDR3 reads TGTGCCAGCAGCTTGGGGGTGGGAGCCAAAAACATTCAGTACTTC. Protein product: CASSLGVGAKNIQYF.

Only one count was recorded for this clone. The rearrangement uses TRBV7-9 and TRBJ2-7; TRBD1 matches at 8 bases. J was trimmed by 3 bases and V by 5 bases; bases with no gene match: 9. Per germline, CDR1 SEHNR and CDR2 FQNEAQ (reference sequence). The CDR3 runs to 15 residues. CDR3 sequence reads: CASSPGQGGLYEQYF. In nucleotides, the CDR3 is TGTGCCAGCAGCCCAGGACAGGGAGGCCTCTACGAGCAGTACTTC. The whole variable domain, remainder taken from reference TRBV7-9 and TRBJ2-7, is DTGVSQNPRHKITKRGQNVTFRCDPISEHNRLYWYRQTLGQGPEFLTYFQNEAQLEKSRLLSDRFSAERPKGSFSTLEIQRTEQGDSAMYLCASSPGQGGLYEQYFGPGTRLTVT.

The CDR3: CASSTRNSNQPQHF. The CDR3, as DNA: TGTGCCAGCAGTACCCGAAATAGCAATCAGCCCCAGCATTTT. This sequence joins TRBV6-1 and TRBJ1-5; no reliable D call. Germline-derived CDR1 and CDR2 are MNHNS and SASEGT. This CDR3 has 14 amino acids. Trimming pared 5 bases from V and 0 bases from J, leaving 8 bases between.

The V call is TRBV5-4, the J call TRBJ1-1; 7 nucleotides line up with TRBD1. This CDR3 has 14 amino acids. Germline values: CDR1 SGHNT, CDR2 YYREEE (reference sequence). J lost 12 bases, V lost 1 base, and 12 bases had no gene match. The DNA of the CDR3 is TGTGCCAGCAGCTTGTTCGGAGGGGGCAAAGCACCTTTCTTT. Protein product: CASSLFGGGKAPFF.

This clone was counted a single time. The chain combines TRBV6-6 with TRBJ2-7; 8 bases agree with TRBD1. This CDR3 region has 14 residues. J gave up 3 bases and V 2 bases, and 3 bases lay outside the gene matches. CDR1 and CDR2 (germline): MNHNY, SVGAGI (reference sequence). The CDR3 DNA sequence: TGTGCCAGCAGTTACGGACAGGGTGGCTACGAGCAGTACTTC. Protein sequence: CASSYGQGGYEQYF.

This sequence joins TRBV7-9 and TRBJ2-7; 9 nucleotides line up with TRBD2. There are 13 residues in the CDR3. V lost 4 bases, J lost 4 bases, and 2 bases stayed unmatched. CDR1 is SEHNR and CDR2 is FQNEAQ in the germline V gene (reference sequence). The chain's CDR3 is CASSSGLAYEQYF. The CDR3 DNA reads TGTGCCAGCAGCTCGGGACTAGCTTACGAGCAGTACTTC.